A selection of T cell receptor beta chains follows, all from one sample in a study of PD-L1 blockade in urothelial cancer. The repertoire was sequenced with immunoSEQ multiplex PCR; TCRdb's copy has only in-frame clones and lacks some. The sample carries some 23,000 clones, under 90% recorded once. This specimen consisted of PBMCs, obtained around atezolizumab (anti-PD-L1) treatment. All receptors come from a man in his 70s with urothelial cancer. Both conserved end residues are part of each CDR3.

J,V,CDR3
TRBJ2-1,TRBV7-2,CASSLVLTVNNEQFF
TRBJ2-1,TRBV29-1,CSVAGNEQFF
TRBJ2-7,TRBV5-5,CASSSPDSGFTYEQYF
TRBJ2-2,TRBV4-1,CASSLFSGGNTGELFF
TRBJ2-7,TRBV5-1,CASSLGGSSNEQYF
TRBJ2-3,TRBV5-4,CATRRAGGRDTQYF
TRBJ2-5,TRBV14,CASSPGASQETQYF
TRBJ1-1,TRBV7-2,CASRLQGFTEAFF
TRBJ1-1,TRBV7-9,CASSPALQGTEAFF
TRBJ2-1,TRBV4-1,CASSQAPEEIYNEQFF
TRBJ2-1,TRBV29-1,CSVVDPGSGSSDVNEQFF
TRBJ1-1,TRBV2,CASSDGEGNTEAFF
TRBJ2-7,TRBV19,CATRTGLGEQYF
TRBJ2-5,TRBV28,CASSSQRTEKETQYF
TRBJ2-1,TRBV4-3,CASSLRWYKSGINNEQFF
TRBJ2-1,TRBV7-9,CASSLVAHSYNEQFF
TRBJ1-3,TRBV18,CASSPERVTRSGNTIYF
TRBJ2-1,TRBV7-9,CASSVRGNEQFF
TRBJ2-5,TRBV19,CASSKSQETQYF
TRBJ2-3,TRBV2,CASSEEEPSTDTQYF
TRBJ2-3,TRBV14,CASSQDLADTQYF
TRBJ2-2,TRBV25-1,CASSGWDRANTGELFF
TRBJ2-7,TRBV5-4,CASSANPRVSENEQYF
TRBJ2-2,TRBV5-5,CASSNHRGETGELFF
TRBJ1-2,TRBV2,CASSEALRGRNGGYTF
TRBJ2-7,TRBV5-6,CASSGGGRAYEQYF
TRBJ1-1,TRBV5-1,CASSAGRDRMNTEAFF
TRBJ2-7,TRBV6-5,CASSYSTGKEQYF
TRBJ2-5,TRBV7-2,CASSSISGETQYF
TRBJ2-2,TRBV10-3,CAILESESLAGEVANTGELFF
TRBJ2-1,TRBV5-1,CASSPAPRLVDEQFF
TRBJ2-1,TRBV10-2,CASSESELAHNEQFF
TRBJ2-5,TRBV14,CASSHHQSRLAVRETQYF
TRBJ2-1,TRBV5-1,CASSLGLADQQFF
TRBJ2-2,TRBV19,CASSPAGSTYTGELFF
TRBJ1-1,TRBV11-1,CASSYETEAFF
TRBJ1-3,TRBV9,CASSKTGTAGNTIYF
TRBJ2-1,TRBV11-3,CASSLTPRERYNEQFF
TRBJ1-3,TRBV9,CASSVRYSGNTIYF
TRBJ1-1,TRBV11-3,CASSLNSNTEAFF
TRBJ2-7,TRBV13,CASSLGQGAATEQYF
TRBJ2-1,TRBV4-1,CASSPFLRGSDEQFF
TRBJ1-5,TRBV30,CAWSIWGVGVGGPQHF
TRBJ2-7,TRBV5-6,CASSRVPSTYEQYF
TRBJ2-1,TRBV7-6,CASSSTGTWEQFF
TRBJ2-7,TRBV19,CASSLGTGGSYEQYF
TRBJ1-1,TRBV7-3,CASSLQGEDTEAFF
TRBJ2-3,TRBV7-8,CASSPSRLGGTDTQYF